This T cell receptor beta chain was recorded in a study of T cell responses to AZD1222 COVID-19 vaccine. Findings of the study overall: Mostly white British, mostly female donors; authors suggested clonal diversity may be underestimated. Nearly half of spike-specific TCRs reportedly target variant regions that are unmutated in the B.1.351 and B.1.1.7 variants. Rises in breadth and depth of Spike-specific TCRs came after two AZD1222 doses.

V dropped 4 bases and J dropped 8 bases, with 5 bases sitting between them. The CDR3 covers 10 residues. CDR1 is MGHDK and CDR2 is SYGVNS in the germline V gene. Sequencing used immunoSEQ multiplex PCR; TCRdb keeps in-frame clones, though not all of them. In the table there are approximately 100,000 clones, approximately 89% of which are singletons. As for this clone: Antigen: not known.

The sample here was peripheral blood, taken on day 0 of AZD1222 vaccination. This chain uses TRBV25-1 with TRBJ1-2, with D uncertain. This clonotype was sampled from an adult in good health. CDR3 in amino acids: CASSGRGYTF. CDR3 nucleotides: TGTGCCAGCAGTGGTCGGGGCTACACCTTC.